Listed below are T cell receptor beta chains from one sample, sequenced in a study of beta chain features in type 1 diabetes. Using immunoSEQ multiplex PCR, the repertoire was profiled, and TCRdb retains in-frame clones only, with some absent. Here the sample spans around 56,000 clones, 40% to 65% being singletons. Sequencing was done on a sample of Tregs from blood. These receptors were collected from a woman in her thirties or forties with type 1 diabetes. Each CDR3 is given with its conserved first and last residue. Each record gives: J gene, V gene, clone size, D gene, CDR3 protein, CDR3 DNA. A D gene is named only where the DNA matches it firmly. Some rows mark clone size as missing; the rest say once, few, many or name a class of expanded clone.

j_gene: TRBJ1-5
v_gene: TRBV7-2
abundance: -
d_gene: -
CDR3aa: CASSLGGGNQPQHF
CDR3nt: TGTGCCAGCAGCTTGGGTGGAGGCAATCAGCCCCAGCATTTT

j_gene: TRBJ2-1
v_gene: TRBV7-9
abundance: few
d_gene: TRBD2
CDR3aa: CASSSIAGSSYNEQFF
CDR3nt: TGTGCCAGCAGCTCCATAGCGGGAAGCTCCTACAATGAGCAGTTCTTC

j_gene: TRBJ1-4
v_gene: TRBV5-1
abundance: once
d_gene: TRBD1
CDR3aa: CASSATGNNEKLFF
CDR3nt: TGCGCCAGCAGCGCGACAGGGAATAATGAAAAACTGTTTTTT

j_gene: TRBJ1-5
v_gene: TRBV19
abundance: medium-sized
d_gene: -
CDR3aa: CASTMGTLGRQPQHF
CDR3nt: TGTGCCAGTACTATGGGGACATTGGGCCGTCAGCCCCAGCATTTT

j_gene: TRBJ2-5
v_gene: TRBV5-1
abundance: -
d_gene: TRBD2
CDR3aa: CASSPRTSGSGRETQYF
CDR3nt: TGCGCCAGCAGCCCTAGGACTAGCGGGAGCGGTCGGGAGACCCAGTACTTC

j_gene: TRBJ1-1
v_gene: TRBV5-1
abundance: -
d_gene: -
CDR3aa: CASSLGPQTGSTEAFF
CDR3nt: TGCGCCAGCAGCTTGGGACCGCAGACAGGTAGCACTGAAGCTTTCTTT

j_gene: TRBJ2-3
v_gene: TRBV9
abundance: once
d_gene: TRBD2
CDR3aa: CASSLGLDRTDTQYF
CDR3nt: TGTGCCAGCAGCCTCGGACTAGACCGCACAGATACGCAGTATTTT

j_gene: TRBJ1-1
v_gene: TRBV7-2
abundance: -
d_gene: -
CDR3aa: CASSWLGQGTEAFF
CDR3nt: TGTGCCAGCAGCTGGCTAGGGCAGGGGACTGAAGCTTTCTTT

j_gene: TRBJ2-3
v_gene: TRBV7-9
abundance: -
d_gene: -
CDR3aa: CASSLEQAQYF
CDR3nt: TGTGCCAGCAGCTTAGAACAGGCGCAGTATTTT

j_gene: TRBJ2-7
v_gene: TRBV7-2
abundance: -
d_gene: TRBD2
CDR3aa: CASSLVAGASYEQYF
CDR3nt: TGTGCCAGCAGCTTAGTAGCGGGGGCCTCCTACGAGCAGTACTTC

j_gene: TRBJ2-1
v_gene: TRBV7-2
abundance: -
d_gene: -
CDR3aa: CASGTSWGEQFF
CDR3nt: TGTGCCAGCGGGACTTCTTGGGGGGAGCAGTTCTTC

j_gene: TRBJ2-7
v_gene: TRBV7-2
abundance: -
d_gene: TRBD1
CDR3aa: CASSLQGVSSYEQYF
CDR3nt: TGTGCCAGCAGCTTACAGGGGGTAAGCTCCTACGAGCAGTACTTC

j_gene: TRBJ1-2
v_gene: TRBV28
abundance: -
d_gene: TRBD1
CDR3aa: CASSLVGQGNYGYTF
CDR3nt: TGTGCCAGCAGTTTAGTGGGACAGGGAAACTATGGCTACACCTTC

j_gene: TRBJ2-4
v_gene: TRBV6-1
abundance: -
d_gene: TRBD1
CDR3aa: CASSIRDSTQNIQYF
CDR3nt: TGTGCCAGCAGTATACGGGACAGCACTCAAAACATTCAGTACTTC

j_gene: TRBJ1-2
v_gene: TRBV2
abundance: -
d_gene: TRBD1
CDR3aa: CASRLTGGLYGYTF
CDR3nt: TGTGCCAGCAGGCTTACAGGGGGCCTCTATGGCTACACCTTC

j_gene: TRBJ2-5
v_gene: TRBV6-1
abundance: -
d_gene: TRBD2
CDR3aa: CASNSGRLQETQYF
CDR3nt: TGTGCCAGCAACAGCGGGAGGCTCCAAGAGACCCAGTACTTC

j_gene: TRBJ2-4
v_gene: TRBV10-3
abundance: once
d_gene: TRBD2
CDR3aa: CAISEAGLANIQYF
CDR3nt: TGTGCCATCAGTGAGGCCGGACTAGCGAACATTCAGTACTTC

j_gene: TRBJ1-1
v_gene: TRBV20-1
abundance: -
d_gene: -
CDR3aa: CSAKGYTEAFF
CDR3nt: TGCAGTGCCAAGGGGTACACTGAAGCTTTCTTT

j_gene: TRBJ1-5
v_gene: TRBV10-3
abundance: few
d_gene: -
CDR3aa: CAISESAGLEPQHF
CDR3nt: TGTGCCATCAGTGAGTCCGCGGGGTTGGAGCCCCAGCATTTT

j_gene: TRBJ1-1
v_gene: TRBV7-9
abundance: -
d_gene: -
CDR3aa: CASSPGPGMGTEAFF
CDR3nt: TGTGCCAGCAGCCCAGGGCCAGGGATGGGAACTGAAGCTTTCTTT

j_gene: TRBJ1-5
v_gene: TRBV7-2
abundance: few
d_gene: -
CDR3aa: CASSLGTVRSNQPQHF
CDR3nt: TGTGCCAGCAGCTTAGGGACAGTCCGGAGCAATCAGCCCCAGCATTTT

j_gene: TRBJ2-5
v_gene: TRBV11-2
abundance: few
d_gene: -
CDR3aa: CASSLSGQETQYF
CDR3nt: TGTGCCAGCAGCCTAAGCGGGCAAGAGACCCAGTACTTC

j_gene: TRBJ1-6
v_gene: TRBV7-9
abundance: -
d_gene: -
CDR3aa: CASSSSGRSPLHF
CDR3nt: TGTGCCAGCAGCTCCTCAGGGAGGTCACCCCTCCACTTT

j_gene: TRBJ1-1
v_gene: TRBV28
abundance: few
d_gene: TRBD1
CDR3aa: CASSWTTGGKTEAFF
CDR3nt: TGTGCCAGCAGCTGGACAACAGGGGGAAAAACTGAAGCTTTCTTT